The 14 T cell receptor beta chains in this list originate from one sample, sequenced in a study of T cells in Graves' hyperthyroidism and ophthalmopathy. It was RNA transcripts that yielded the amplified TCR beta CDR3 regions. The TCR CDR3 was amplified in a first-round RT-PCR using the HTBI primer set. TCRdb itself ran the multiplex PCR reads through MiXCR, one entry per CDR3 protein. The repertoire holds 600,000 or so distinct CDR3 sequences, with more than 12% as singletons. Material: blood. The receptors originated from a woman aged 50 to 65 with Graves' ophthalmopathy.

This clonotype was observed a handful of times. This rearrangement joins TRBV15 to TRBJ2-1; 8 bases line up with TRBD2. This CDR3 contains 16 residues. Per germline, CDR1 LNHNV and CDR2 YYDKDF (reference sequence). The V and J ends lost 0 bases and 9 bases, in that order; junction bases with no gene match: 10. The CDR3 nucleotides are TGTGCCACCAGCAGAGATTCTCGGGAGGGTAAAAGTGAGCAGTTCTTC. It encodes CATSRDSREGKSEQFF.

This clonotype was recorded many times. The rearrangement links TRBV28 to TRBJ1-2; D is perhaps TRBD1 (6 bases). This CDR3 has 12 amino acids. V was shortened by 9 bases and J by 4 bases, with 12 bases between the two germline ends. Germline CDR1 is MDHEN and CDR2 is SYDVKM. The CDR3 protein is CASRGLGYGYTF. The CDR3 DNA reads as TGTGCCAGTCGGGGGCTTGGCTATGGCTACACCTTC.

This clonotype has a count of ten or more. J is TRBJ1-2 and V is TRBV3-1; perhaps TRBD1 as D (5 bases). V gave up 3 bases and J gave up 6 bases, with 8 bases separating them. Germline V gene sequence: CDR1 LGHDT, CDR2 YNNKEL (reference sequence). This CDR3 contains 12 residues. CDR3 DNA sequence: TGTGCCAGCAGCCACGAGGGGAATGGCTACACCTTC. Its protein product is CASSHEGNGYTF.

This clonotype was seen at least ten times. The V call is TRBV7-2, the J call TRBJ2-1; TRBD1 is a possible D gene (6 bases). The germline V and J ends were trimmed by 1 base and 0 bases, with 7 bases remaining between them. CDR1 and CDR2 from the germline V gene are SGHTA and FQGNSA. CDR3 length: 15 amino acids. The CDR3: CASSLGDISYNEQFF. For the CDR3, the DNA is TGTGCCAGCAGCTTAGGGGACATCTCCTACAATGAGCAGTTCTTC.

This clonotype was detected only a few times. The chain is built from TRBV5-6 and TRBJ1-1; possibly TRBD1 for D (6 bases). The V gene's germline CDR1 is SGHDT and CDR2 YYEEEE. V lost 2 bases, J lost 4 bases, and 15 bases lay in between. This CDR3 is 15 amino acids long. CDR3 amino acids: CASSFLTGGITEAFF. DNA of the CDR3: TGTGCCAGCAGCTTTCTGACAGGAGGGATCACTGAAGCTTTCTTT.

This clonotype showed up many times. This rearrangement joins TRBV18 to TRBJ2-6; D gene unclear. This CDR3 is built from 16 residues. Per the germline V gene, CDR1 is KGHSH and CDR2 is LQKENI. The V end was cut by 3 bases, the J end by 0 bases, with 9 bases between. In DNA, the CDR3 is TGTGCCAGCTCACCCTACGGCGACTCTGGGGCCAACGTCCTGACTTTC. This gives the protein CASSPYGDSGANVLTF. Together with reference TRBV18 and TRBJ2-6, the CDR3 gives the full variable domain: NAGVMQNPRHLVRRRGQEARLRCSPMKGHSHVYWYRQLPEEGLKFMVYLQKENIIDESGMPKERFSAEFPKEGPSILRIQQVVRGDSAAYFCASSPYGDSGANVLTFGAGSRLTVL.

The V call is TRBV7-2, the J call TRBJ2-2; TRBD2 matches at 10 bases. With 1 base clipped from V and 4 bases from J, the junction kept 6 bases outside the gene matches. The CDR3 length is 17 residues. Germline lookup yields CDR1 SGHTA and CDR2 FQGNSA. The CDR3 sequence is CASSLETLAGFTGELFF. In nucleotides, the CDR3 is TGTGCCAGCAGCTTAGAGACACTAGCGGGATTCACCGGGGAGCTGTTTTTT.

Ten or more counts support this clonotype. The chain links TRBV30 to TRBJ1-1; 8 bases match TRBD1. The CDR3 runs 14 residues. With 5 bases clipped from V and 0 bases from J, the junction kept 5 bases outside the gene matches. The V gene's germline CDR1 is GTSNPN and CDR2 SVGIG (reference sequence). CDR3 sequence: CAWSRQGLNTEAFF. The CDR3 nucleotides are TGTGCCTGGTCCCGACAGGGGCTGAACACTGAAGCTTTCTTT.

This clonotype was detected ten times or more. J is TRBJ2-1 and V is TRBV7-3; D is unresolved. V dropped 1 base and J dropped 3 bases, with 4 bases sitting between them. This CDR3 has 13 amino acids. Germline-derived CDR1 and CDR2 are SGHTA and FQGTGA. In nucleotides, the CDR3 is TGTGCCAGCAGCTTAAGACTCTACAATGAGCAGTTCTTC. It is translated as CASSLRLYNEQFF. The full variable domain, in which reference TRBV7-3 and TRBJ2-1 provide the parts outside the CDR3, is GAGVSQTPSNKVTEKGKYVELRCDPISGHTALYWYRQSLGQGPEFLIYFQGTGAADDSGLPNDRFFAVRPEGSVSTLKIQRTERGDSAVYLCASSLRLYNEQFFGPGTRLTVL.

This clonotype has only a few counts. The chain combines TRBV7-9 with TRBJ1-6; D call uncertain. This CDR3 region has 14 residues. The V and J ends lost 2 bases and 7 bases respectively, with 9 bases between them. The V gene's germline CDR1 is SEHNR and CDR2 FQNEAQ (reference sequence). CDR3 DNA sequence: TGTGCCAGCAGCTTATTAACAGAAAATTCACCCCTCCACTTT. This sequence encodes CASSLLTENSPLHF.

This clonotype was seen many times. The V call is TRBV7-9, the J call TRBJ1-2, with 10 bases matching TRBD1. The CDR3 sequence is 16 residues long. V gave up 5 bases and J gave up 5 bases; unmatched junction bases: 11. Per the germline V gene, CDR1 is SEHNR and CDR2 is FQNEAQ (reference sequence). The CDR3 region is CASSPLAGTGVYGYTF. DNA for the CDR3: TGTGCCAGCAGCCCACTAGCCGGGACAGGGGTATATGGCTACACCTTC.

This clonotype was seen ten or more times. The chain is built from TRBV28 and TRBJ2-5; D perhaps matches TRBD1 (6 bases). The V end lost 5 bases, the J end lost 7 bases, and 14 bases lay between the germline ends. The CDR3 is 13 amino acids. Germline V lookup: CDR1 MDHEN, CDR2 SYDVKM. DNA of the CDR3: TGTGCCAGCAGTCGACAGGCCCAGGGGACCCAGTACTTC. This translates into CASSRQAQGTQYF.

At least ten counts were recorded for this clonotype. This chain links TRBV27 with TRBJ2-2, with D hard to call. Germline CDR1 is MNHEY and CDR2 is SMNVEV (reference sequence). There are 17 residues in the CDR3. V lost 2 bases and J 6 bases, leaving 19 bases between the germline ends. The CDR3 protein is CASSLKLVGIRAGELFF. Written as DNA, the CDR3 is TGTGCCAGCAGTTTAAAGCTTGTGGGCATTCGCGCCGGGGAGCTGTTTTTT.

This clonotype was counted ten times or more. V usage is TRBV5-5 and J usage is TRBJ2-7, with TRBD1 matching over 9 bases. Germline trimming cut 0 bases from V and 4 bases from J; bases unmatched to any gene: 5. This CDR3 comprises 15 residues. CDR1 and CDR2 from the germline V gene are SGHKS and YYEKEE (reference sequence). The CDR3 sequence: CASSLAGTGNYEQYF. The CDR3 DNA reads TGTGCCAGCAGCTTGGCTGGGACAGGGAATTACGAGCAGTACTTC.